This T cell receptor beta chain was captured in a study of shared clonotypes between healthy human individuals (TCRdb year 2020). A note on the overall study: A couple of women and a few men aged 18 to 49 years were included in the cohort. For each donor, CD4 naive and CD4 memory were each run on three plates, CD8 naive on two plates, and CD8 memory on one plate. To estimate repertoire size and how much clonotype sharing occurs between individuals, the study deeply sequenced the blood TCR repertoires of roughly 5 healthy adults. To increase sequencing depth and limit assay-specific biases, TCR repertoire library preparation and sequencing were carried out by different laboratories using diverse techniques. Leukapheresis yielded between about 0.94 and 9.5 billion PBMCs per donor. The paper's findings and limits, for the study overall: Because the study included a small number of donors, the genetic and exposure-history diversity represented was limited. Sharing across a few donors was observed for around 5% of naive CD4, about 3.2% of naive CD8, roughly 2.4% of memory CD4, and roughly 0.43% of memory CD8 clonotypes. Based on pairwise subsampling, the degree of clonotype sharing among donors was expected to be affected by sequencing depth. Estimated clonotype richness was generally larger for naive than for memory subsets. Incomplete sequencing was indicated by rarefaction of sorted-subset datasets, despite the large sequencing depth. Sampling was limited to blood, and TCR repertoires in tissue likely differ from TCR repertoires in blood. Compared with non-shared clonotypes, clonotypes shared by all four sorted-subset donors had higher generation probabilities.

Using the deep immunoSEQ assay, multiplex PCR amplified TCR CDR3 regions from genomic DNA. Extracted genomic DNA from each cell subset was spread evenly across all wells of several immunoSEQ 96-well plates, with each plate serving as a replicate. For sorted subsets, roughly 190 ng of genomic DNA, equivalent to 25,000 to 35,000 T cell genomes, went into each replicate PCR. Purified libraries were measured with a Qubit 3.0 fluorometer, size-checked on a Bioanalyzer 2100, and measured again with the KAPA Library Quantification kit. A separate single-read 150-cycle Illumina NextSeq 550 flow cell was used to sequence each immunoSEQ 96-well plate. Processing in the source paper ran as follows. Because only junctional sequences without quality scores were contained in the immunoSEQ output, filtering matching that applied to full-length reads could not be performed. Sequences were annotated with PyIR, a Python wrapper for IgBLAST v1.9, and V/J genes and CDR3 were assigned using IMGT germline references. Reads were removed for weak V/J assignments (E-value above 1e-6), missing CDR3, stop codons, out-of-frame junctions, or ambiguous translated residues. V3J clonotypes were defined by identical inferred V gene, J gene, and CDR3 amino acid sequence. To compute the percentage overlap between repertoires, the number of shared unique clonotypes was divided by the size of the smaller repertoire. Three approaches were used to assess repertoire richness: RTK rarefaction, the Chao1 estimator, and Recon v2.1 estimates of unobserved clonotypes. OLGA was used to compute generation probabilities for all TCRbeta clonotypes that the gDNA method yielded from a handful of donors. This is the immuneACCESS table as TCRdb keeps it, with only in-frame sequences that have V and J called. A part of the clones is gone; compared with another copy, unresolved V genes explain less than half, and the rest is unexplained. Clone size and the V and J calls come from that table; the DNA yielded D and trimming. This sample lists 1.4 million or so clones; approximately 98.5% were detected once. The ten largest clones represent around 0.38% of the sample.

On this clone itself: Its antigen specificity is not known. One base away there is no much larger clone; base qualities are not given.

Donors were healthy HIV-negative adults with no recently reported acute infections or vaccinations. Every donor was a Caucasian adult residing in Nashville, Tennessee, USA. CD4+ T cells were enriched through magnetic negative selection, after which naive cells were positively selected on CD45RA and the remaining negative fraction served as the memory subset. Blood was obtained by leukapheresis, after which PBMCs were separated by Ficoll-Histopaque density gradient centrifugation and cryopreserved in liquid nitrogen vapor phase. Purity and quantity of every magnetically sorted T cell population were checked by analytical flow cytometry. Genomic DNA was isolated from each sorted fraction and quantified by UV absorbance on a Nanodrop 2000c. Taken from the germline V gene, the CDR1 and CDR2 loops are SGHTA and FQGNSA. At the junction V is shortened by 11 bases and J by 5 bases, with 15 bases in between. The CDR3 numbers 12 residues from cysteine through phenylalanine. CDR3 DNA is the only sequence kept; it has 36 bases, read in frame from the first base.

The specimen sequenced was naive CD4+ T cells sorted from blood. What this sample's cell subset or site label stands for: CD45RA+ positively selected. The rearrangement joined TRBV7-2 to TRBJ2-5; the D gene assignment is ambiguous. This clonotype originated in a man younger than 40 in good health. The CDR3 corresponds to CAGRGLGETQYF. The DNA is TGTGCCGGTCGCGGCCTTGGGGAGACCCAGTACTTC.